These 31 T cell receptor beta chains came from one sample sequenced in a study of blood T cell repertoires in COVID-19. The method was immunoSEQ multiplex PCR; TCRdb's version includes in-frame clones alone and lacks a portion of them. The sample carries about 250,000 clones, 85% to 90% recorded once. The sample comprised PBMCs or T cells enriched from blood (not recorded which). These receptors were taken from a man in his forties who had recovered from COVID-19.

This clone was seen once. The J gene is TRBJ2-5, the V gene TRBV6-5, with 10 bases lining up with TRBD2. CDR1 is MNHEY, CDR2 SVGAGI, per germline. The CDR3 has 14 amino acids. V trimming: 1 base; J trimming: 4 bases; junction bases outside the gene matches: 0. The CDR3 sequence is CASSYLAGGETQYF. The CDR3 DNA reads TGTGCCAGCAGTTACTTAGCGGGGGGAGAGACCCAGTACTTC.

This chain uses TRBV3-1 (or the pseudogene TRBV3-2) with TRBJ2-7, with a possible D match to TRBD1 (6 bases). V was clipped by 0 bases and J by 3 bases, with 12 bases between them. CDR1 is LGHDT and CDR2 is YNNKEL in the germline V gene (reference sequence). The CDR3 runs to 15 residues. The CDR3 DNA sequence: TGTGCCAGCAGCCAAGATATCCAGGGGTTCTACGAGCAGTACTTC. This sequence encodes CASSQDIQGFYEQYF.

The chain joins TRBV13 to TRBJ1-6; unclear D gene. With 0 bases removed from V and 5 bases from J, the gap between germline ends came to 14 bases. The germline gives CDR1 PRHDT, CDR2 FYEKMQ (reference sequence). The CDR3 spans 17 residues. CDR3 DNA sequence: TGTGCCAGCAGCTTAGGCTCCACCCAAGCCCATAATTCACCCCTCCACTTT. Its protein is CASSLGSTQAHNSPLHF. The whole variable domain, filled in from reference TRBV13 and TRBJ1-6, reads AAGVIQSPRHLIKEKRETATLKCYPIPRHDTVYWYQQGPGQDPQFLISFYEKMQSDKGSIPDRFSAQQFSDYHSELNMSSLELGDSALYFCASSLGSTQAHNSPLHFGNGTRLTVT.

The rearrangement joins TRBV18 to TRBJ2-5; D gene ambiguous. CDR1 and CDR2 (germline): KGHSH, LQKENI. Trimming stripped 0 bases from V and 1 base from J, with 6 bases between. The CDR3 length is 14 residues. CDR3 coding DNA: TGTGCCAGCTCACCACCCAACTTCCAAGAGACCCAGTACTTC. Its translation is CASSPPNFQETQYF.

This chain connects TRBV3-1 (or the pseudogene TRBV3-2) to TRBJ1-4; the D is unclear. V was cut by 8 bases and J by 7 bases, with 14 bases left in between. In germline, CDR1 is LGHDT, CDR2 YNNKEL (reference sequence). The CDR3 has 13 residues. The CDR3 bases are TGTGCCAGCTTCCCCTACTTCTGTGAAAAACTGTTTTTT. Amino acids: CASFPYFCEKLFF.

The rearrangement links TRBV2 to TRBJ2-1; 10 bases map to TRBD2. CDR1 is SNHLY, CDR2 FYNNEI, per germline. This CDR3 is 15 amino acids long. Trimming at V came to 6 bases and at J to 5 bases, leaving 7 bases not matched to a gene. For the CDR3, the DNA is TGTGCCAGCAGAAGAACTAGCGGGGATAACAATGAGCAGTTCTTC. It is translated as CASRRTSGDNNEQFF.

The chain links TRBV7-6 to TRBJ1-4; D is possibly TRBD1 (5 bases). This CDR3 is 14 amino acids long. The V and J ends lost 5 bases and 3 bases respectively, with 10 bases between them. Germline lookup yields CDR1 SGHVS and CDR2 FNYEAQ. The CDR3 DNA reads as TGTGCCAGCAGCGCCAGGGCGCCTAATGAAAAACTGTTTTTT. It specifies CASSARAPNEKLFF.

This sequence joins TRBV29-1 and TRBJ1-2; D is possibly TRBD1 (5 bases). The CDR3 totals 14 residues. V shed 1 base and J shed 8 bases, with 17 bases lying between them. Germline CDR1 is SQVTM and CDR2 is ANQGSEA. The CDR3 nucleotides read TGCAGCGTTGAAGCGCGGACATCGGGTACCGGCTACACCTTC. Translated, it gives CSVEARTSGTGYTF.

This chain joins TRBV28 and TRBJ1-5; no clear D gene. The germline V and J ends were trimmed by 3 bases and 6 bases, with 12 bases remaining between them. The CDR3 loop spans 14 amino acids. Looked up from germline, CDR1 is MDHEN and CDR2 is SYDVKM. CDR3 DNA sequence: TGTGCCAGCAGTTTGGTGTTTTCGGGTCAGCCCCAGCATTTT. Protein product: CASSLVFSGQPQHF.

This clone was seen a single time. The chain recombines TRBV28 with TRBJ2-7; 13 bases align to TRBD2. Germline trimming cut 4 bases from V and 6 bases from J; bases unmatched to any gene: 6. The CDR3 length is 15 residues. The germline CDR1 and CDR2 sequences are MDHEN and SYDVKM. The DNA of the CDR3 is TGTGCCAGCAGTTCCGGACTAGCGGGAGATTCCGAGCAGTACTTC. It codes for CASSSGLAGDSEQYF. Filled out from reference TRBV28 and TRBJ2-7, the complete variable domain reads DVKVTQSSRYLVKRTGEKVFLECVQDMDHENMFWYRQDPGLGLRLIYFSYDVKMKEKGDIPEGYSVSREKKERFSLILESASTNQTSMYLCASSSGLAGDSEQYFGPGTRLTVT.

The chain carries TRBV30 and TRBJ1-5, with D uncertain. V lost 5 bases to trimming and J lost 2 bases, with 10 bases between them. Germline assignment: CDR1 GTSNPN and CDR2 SVGIG (reference sequence). CDR3 size: 13 residues. The chain's CDR3 is CAWWGGGNQPQHF. CDR3 DNA sequence: TGTGCCTGGTGGGGAGGAGGCAATCAGCCCCAGCATTTT. The full variable domain, completed using reference TRBV30 and TRBJ1-5, is SQTIHQWPATLVQPVGSPLSLECTVEGTSNPNLYWYRQAAGRGLQLLFYSVGIGQISSEVPQNLSASRPQDRQFILSSKKLLLSDSGFYLCAWWGGGNQPQHFGDGTRLSIL.

This clone was recorded a few times. The chain carries TRBV5-1 and TRBJ2-7; perhaps TRBD2 as D (6 bases). The CDR3 runs to 14 residues. Trimming took 1 base from V and 6 from J, leaving 14 bases between them. CDR1 is SGHRS and CDR2 is YFSETQ in the germline V gene. The CDR3 region is CASSLRDSHLEQYF. As DNA, the CDR3 is TGCGCCAGCAGCTTGCGGGACTCTCACCTCGAGCAGTACTTC.

The V call is TRBV5-4, the J call TRBJ2-5, with TRBD1 matching over 8 bases. With 2 bases clipped from V and 5 bases from J, the junction kept 5 bases outside the gene matches. The length of the CDR3 is 14 residues. Germline lookup yields CDR1 SGHNT and CDR2 YYREEE (reference sequence). CDR3 coding DNA: TGTGCCAGCAGCTTTCAGGGGGCGGGTGAGACCCAGTACTTC. It is translated as CASSFQGAGETQYF. Filled out from reference TRBV5-4 and TRBJ2-5, the complete variable domain reads ETGVTQSPTHLIKTRGQQVTLRCSSQSGHNTVSWYQQALGQGPQFIFQYYREEENGRGNFPPRFSGLQFPNYSSELNVNALELDDSALYLCASSFQGAGETQYFGPGTRLLVL.

DNA of the CDR3: TGTGCCAGCACCGCCTTGGACTCCGAGCAGTACTTC. Residues: CASTALDSEQYF. This rearrangement joins TRBV6-5 to TRBJ2-7, with TRBD2 as a possible D gene (5 bases). Trimming removed 7 bases from V and 6 bases from J, with 13 bases in between. Looked up from germline, CDR1 is MNHEY and CDR2 is SVGAGI. The CDR3 is made up of 12 amino acids.

The gene calls are TRBV6-5 and TRBJ2-7; weak D call: TRBD1 (7 bases). CDR1 is MNHEY and CDR2 is SVGAGI in the germline V gene. V was trimmed by 6 bases and J by 0 bases, leaving 15 bases between them. The CDR3 spans 15 residues. CDR3 sequence reads: CASSYRQGLSYEQYF. Here the CDR3 DNA reads TGTGCCAGCAGCTACCGACAGGGACTCTCCTACGAGCAGTACTTC.

The chain combines TRBV11-2 with TRBJ2-1, with a possible D match to TRBD1 (6 bases). Germline V gene data show CDR1 as SGHAT and CDR2 as FQNNGV. This CDR3 is 15 amino acids long. Trimming pared 7 bases from V and 1 base from J, leaving 14 bases between. CDR3 nucleotide sequence: TGTGCCAGCAACCTCCGGGACAAGTCCTACAATGAGCAGTTCTTC. Translated, it gives CASNLRDKSYNEQFF.

The chain recombines TRBV29-1 with TRBJ2-2; 9 nucleotides agree with TRBD2. J gave up 7 bases and V 3 bases, and 18 bases lay outside the gene matches. The germline gives CDR1 SQVTM, CDR2 ANQGSEA. The CDR3 has 18 amino acids. The CDR3 DNA follows: TGCAGCGTTGAGATTAGCGGGGGCCCACTCCTCGGGAGCGGGGAGCTGTTTTTT. This encodes CSVEISGGPLLGSGELFF.

This rearrangement joins TRBV5-1 to TRBJ1-1; TRBD1 agrees at 7 bases. V gave up 5 bases and J gave up 5 bases; unmatched junction bases: 6. The CDR3 has 13 residues. Germline assignment: CDR1 SGHRS and CDR2 YFSETQ. The CDR3 region is CASSPPGGTEAFF. DNA of the CDR3: TGCGCCAGCAGTCCCCCAGGGGGGACTGAAGCTTTCTTT.

V is TRBV18 and J is TRBJ1-1; D gene uncertain. V was trimmed by 5 bases and J by 5 bases, leaving 15 bases between them. The CDR3 is 14 amino acids. CDR1 and CDR2 (germline): KGHSH, LQKENI. CDR3 residues: CASSVRGRETEAFF. CDR3 DNA: TGTGCCAGCTCAGTTAGAGGCCGCGAAACTGAAGCTTTCTTT.

The chain combines TRBV14 with TRBJ1-2; the D is unclear. The CDR3 covers 13 residues. Trimming shortened V by 2 bases and J by 1 base, and 5 bases separated the two germline ends. In germline, CDR1 is SGHDN, CDR2 FVKESK. CDR3 bases: TGTGCCAGCAGCCAATCCCTTAACTATGGCTACACCTTC. It is translated as CASSQSLNYGYTF.

The chain uses TRBV28 and TRBJ1-6; D is ambiguous. V lost 8 bases, J lost 0 bases, and 8 bases lay in between. CDR1 is MDHEN and CDR2 is SYDVKM in the germline V gene. CDR3 length equals 14 residues. CDR3 in DNA: TGTGCCAGCGGAGGGATCTCCTATAATTCACCCCTCCACTTT. Translation gives CASGGISYNSPLHF.

The chain couples TRBV28 to TRBJ2-2, with TRBD1 as a possible D gene (5 bases). In germline, CDR1 is MDHEN, CDR2 SYDVKM. CDR3 length: 15 amino acids. V was trimmed by 4 bases and J by 1 base, leaving 10 bases between them. CDR3 loop: CASSWQGLNTGELFF. In nucleotides, the CDR3 is TGTGCCAGCAGTTGGCAGGGATTGAACACCGGGGAGCTGTTTTTT.

This clone appeared a single time. The chain is built from TRBV6-2 or TRBV6-3 and TRBJ2-7; 7 bases agree with TRBD2. The CDR3 is 14 residues long. Germline CDR1 MNHEY, CDR2 SVGEGT. Losses at the gene ends were 2 bases for V and 3 bases for J; bases not matched to a gene: 4. CDR3 loop: CASSYDGLDYEQYF. As DNA, the CDR3 is TGTGCCAGCAGTTACGACGGACTAGACTACGAGCAGTACTTC.

This clone was picked up one time. The J gene is TRBJ1-3, the V gene TRBV9, with D unclear. Germline assignment: CDR1 SGDLS and CDR2 YYNGEE. The V and J ends lost 4 bases and 0 bases respectively, with 11 bases between them. This CDR3 spans 15 amino acids. CDR3 nucleotide sequence: TGTGCCAGCAGCCCCGGAGGCTCCTCTGGAAACACCATATATTTT. Its translation is CASSPGGSSGNTIYF. The full variable domain, in which reference TRBV9 and TRBJ1-3 provide the parts outside the CDR3, is DSGVTQTPKHLITATGQRVTLRCSPRSGDLSVYWYQQSLDQGLQFLIQYYNGEERAKGNILERFSAQQFPDLHSELNLSSLELGDSALYFCASSPGGSSGNTIYFGEGSWLTVV.

This chain links TRBV5-4 with TRBJ1-6, with D perhaps TRBD1 (6 bases). CDR1 is SGHNT, CDR2 YYREEE, per germline (reference sequence). With 0 bases removed from V and 5 bases from J, the gap between germline ends came to 24 bases. The CDR3 runs 20 residues. The CDR3 is CASSLEGNRARSLNNSPLHF. In nucleotides, the CDR3 is TGTGCCAGCAGCTTGGAGGGGAACAGGGCCCGCTCCTTGAATAATTCACCCCTCCACTTT.

V and J are TRBV10-3 and TRBJ2-3; TRBD2 is a possible D gene (5 bases). Trimming took 8 bases from V and 2 from J, leaving 14 bases between them. CDR3 size: 14 residues. Germline values: CDR1 ENHRY, CDR2 SYGVKD. CDR3 residues: CAIAISGPTDTQYF. The CDR3 nucleotides read TGTGCCATCGCAATCAGCGGCCCCACAGATACGCAGTATTTT.

V usage is TRBV7-2 and J usage is TRBJ2-1; TRBD1 aligns across 10 bases. V shed 4 bases, J shed 10 bases, and the junction held 10 bases outside the gene matches. CDR1 and CDR2 (germline): SGHTA, FQGNSA. There are 15 residues in the CDR3. In DNA form, the CDR3 reads TGTGCCAGCAGCTCCGGGACAGGGGCTTTAAGAGAGCAGTTCTTC. Protein product: CASSSGTGALREQFF.

The genes are TRBV19 and TRBJ1-4; tentative D call: TRBD1 (5 bases). Trimming cost V 10 bases and J 0 bases, with 12 bases left between them. The CDR3 is made up of 14 amino acids. Germline CDR1 reads LNHDA; CDR2 reads SQIVND (reference sequence). The CDR3, as DNA: TGTGCCACCGCGGAGACAGCAACTAATGAAAAACTGTTTTTT. As protein: CATAETATNEKLFF.

Here the CDR3 DNA reads TGTGCCAGCAGCTTAGGAGGTCTAGCGGGGCTTCGGCAGTTCTTC. Residues: CASSLGGLAGLRQFF. This chain connects TRBV7-2 to TRBJ2-1, with 9 bases lining up with TRBD2. The CDR3 is 15 residues long. The germline V gene has CDR1 SGHTA and CDR2 FQGNSA. The V segment lost 1 base and the J segment 12 bases; nucleotides outside the gene matches: 10.

This chain uses TRBV6-5 with TRBJ1-3; perhaps TRBD1 as D (6 bases). Trimming removed 6 bases from V and 4 bases from J, with 13 bases in between. CDR1 is MNHEY and CDR2 is SVGAGI in the germline V gene. The CDR3 has 14 residues. CDR3 sequence: CASRKGDRGNTIYF. The CDR3, as DNA: TGTGCCAGCAGGAAGGGAGACAGGGGAAACACCATATATTTT.

The V call is TRBV4-3, the J call TRBJ1-3; D unclear. Germline V gives CDR1 LGHNA, CDR2 YSLEER. V lost 1 base, J lost 1 base, and 14 bases lay in between. This CDR3 is built from 17 residues. The CDR3 DNA reads as TGCGCCAGCAGCCAAGGCGGGCCTCGAGGTTCTGGAAACACCATATATTTT. Translated, it gives CASSQGGPRGSGNTIYF.